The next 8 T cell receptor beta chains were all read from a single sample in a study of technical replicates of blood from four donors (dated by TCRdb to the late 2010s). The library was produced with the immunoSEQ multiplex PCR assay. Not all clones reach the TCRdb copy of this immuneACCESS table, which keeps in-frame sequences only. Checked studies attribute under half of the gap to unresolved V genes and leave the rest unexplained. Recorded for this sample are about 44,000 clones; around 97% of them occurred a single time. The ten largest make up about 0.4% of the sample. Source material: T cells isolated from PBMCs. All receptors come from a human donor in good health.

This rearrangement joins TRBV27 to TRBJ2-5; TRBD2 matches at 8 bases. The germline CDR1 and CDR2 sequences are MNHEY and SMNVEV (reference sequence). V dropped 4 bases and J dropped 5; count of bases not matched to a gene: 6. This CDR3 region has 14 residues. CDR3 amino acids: CASSSAGEYETQYF. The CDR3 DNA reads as TGTGCCAGCAGTTCAGCGGGAGAATACGAGACCCAGTACTTC.

This CDR3 is CASSGRDRGPHEQYF. DNA of the CDR3: TGTGCCAGCAGCGGCCGGGACAGGGGGCCCCACGAGCAGTACTTC. V gene TRBV5-6 combines with J gene TRBJ2-7, with 12 bases aligning to TRBD1. CDR3 size: 15 residues. V lost 4 bases, J lost 5 bases, and 7 bases stayed unmatched. Germline V gene sequence: CDR1 SGHDT, CDR2 YYEEEE.

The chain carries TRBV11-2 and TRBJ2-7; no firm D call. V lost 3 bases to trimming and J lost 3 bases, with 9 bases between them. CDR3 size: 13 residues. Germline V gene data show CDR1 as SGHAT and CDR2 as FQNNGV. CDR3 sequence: CASSFPSGYEQYF. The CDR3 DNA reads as TGTGCCAGCAGCTTTCCTAGTGGCTACGAGCAGTACTTC.

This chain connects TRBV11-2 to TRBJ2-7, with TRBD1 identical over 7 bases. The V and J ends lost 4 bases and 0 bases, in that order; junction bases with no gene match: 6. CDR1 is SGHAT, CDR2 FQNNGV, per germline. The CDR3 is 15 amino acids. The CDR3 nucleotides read TGTGCCAGCAGCTCGACAGGGTTTTTCTCCTACGAGCAGTACTTC. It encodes CASSSTGFFSYEQYF.

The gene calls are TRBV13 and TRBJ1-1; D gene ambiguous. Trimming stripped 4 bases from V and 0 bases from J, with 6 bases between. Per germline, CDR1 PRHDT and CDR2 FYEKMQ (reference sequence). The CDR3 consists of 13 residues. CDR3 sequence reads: CASSSHLNTEAFF. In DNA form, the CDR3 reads TGTGCCAGCAGCTCCCACTTGAACACTGAAGCTTTCTTT. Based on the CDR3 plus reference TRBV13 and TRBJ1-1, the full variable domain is AAGVIQSPRHLIKEKRETATLKCYPIPRHDTVYWYQQGPGQDPQFLISFYEKMQSDKGSIPDRFSAQQFSDYHSELNMSSLELGDSALYFCASSSHLNTEAFFGQGTRLTVV.

DNA of the CDR3: TGTGCCAGCAGTTCCGGACTAGCGGGAGGGGCCGGGGAGCTGTTTTTT. The encoded protein is CASSSGLAGGAGELFF. The rearrangement joins TRBV6-5 to TRBJ2-2; TRBD2 agrees at 15 bases. Germline V gene sequence: CDR1 MNHEY, CDR2 SVGAGI. The CDR3 consists of 16 residues. Losses at the gene ends were 4 bases for V and 6 bases for J; bases not matched to a gene: 3.

This chain's CDR3 is CASSTQSGTSFEQYF. CDR3 in DNA: TGTGCCAGCAGCACCCAGAGCGGGACTAGCTTTGAGCAGTACTTC. The chain combines TRBV9 with TRBJ2-7; 9 bases map to TRBD2. CDR1 is SGDLS, CDR2 YYNGEE, per germline. The CDR3 is 15 amino acids. The J segment lost 7 bases and the V segment lost 4 bases, leaving 12 bases of the junction unmatched. Looking up the rest from reference TRBV9 and TRBJ2-7 gives the full variable domain: DSGVTQTPKHLITATGQRVTLRCSPRSGDLSVYWYQQSLDQGLQFLIQYYNGEERAKGNILERFSAQQFPDLHSELNLSSLELGDSALYFCASSTQSGTSFEQYFGPGTRLTVT.

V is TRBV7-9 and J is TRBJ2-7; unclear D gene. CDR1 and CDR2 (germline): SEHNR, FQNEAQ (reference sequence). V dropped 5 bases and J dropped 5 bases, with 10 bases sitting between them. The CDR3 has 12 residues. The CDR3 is CASSRPGHEQYF. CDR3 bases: TGTGCCAGCAGCCGGCCAGGCCACGAGCAGTACTTC.